These 10 T cell receptor beta chains came from one sample sequenced in a study of blood T cell repertoires in COVID-19. Sequenced by immunoSEQ multiplex PCR; TCRdb stores in-frame clones only, minus some. The sample consists of over 300,000 clones, roughly 90% of them appearing once. Sequenced material: PBMCs or T cells enriched from blood (not recorded which). The receptors were sampled from a young woman with acute COVID-19.

Regarding this clone: Its ends do not fully match the called genes, so a read error is possible. The chain joins TRBV15 to TRBJ1-1; D is ambiguous. Germline V gene data show CDR1 as LNHNV and CDR2 as YYDKDF (reference sequence). This CDR3 contains 13 residues. This CDR3 is CATSRESSHPEVF. CDR3 nucleotide sequence: TGTGCCACCAGCAGAGAATCGAGTCACCCCGAGGTCTTT.

This chain links TRBV12-3 or TRBV12-4 with TRBJ1-2, with a weak D call TRBD1 (5 bases). The CDR3 spans 12 residues. V lost 6 bases and J lost 6, with 11 bases in between. The CDR3 reads CASRGSRDGYTF. Written as DNA, the CDR3 is TGTGCCAGCAGGGGGTCCAGGGATGGCTACACCTTC.

The CDR3 loop is CASSQETLSQGVYF. Here the CDR3 DNA reads TGTGCCAGCAGCCAAGAAACGTTATCACAGGGGGTGTATTTT. The genes are TRBV3-1 (or the pseudogene TRBV3-2) and TRBJ2-3; TRBD1 matches at 8 bases. The CDR3 covers 14 residues. Germline lookup yields CDR1 LGHDT and CDR2 YNNKEL (reference sequence). The ends lost 0 bases at V and 14 bases at J; junction bases unmatched: 10.

The chain couples TRBV28 to TRBJ2-5, with 11 bases lining up with TRBD1. V was pared by 11 bases and J by 4 bases, with 3 bases of the junction left unmatched. This CDR3 is 12 amino acids long. Germline CDR1 and CDR2: MDHEN and SYDVKM. CDR3: CALDRGRETQYF. The CDR3 nucleotides read TGTGCCCTGGACAGGGGGCGAGAGACCCAGTACTTC.

The chain carries TRBV2 and TRBJ2-1, with 9 positions matching TRBD1. The CDR3 contains 15 residues. The germline V gene has CDR1 SNHLY and CDR2 FYNNEI. With 6 bases clipped from V and 6 bases from J, the junction kept 9 bases outside the gene matches. In DNA, the CDR3 is TGTGCCAGCAGCCCGGGGACAGGGAGGGGCAATGAGCAGTTCTTC. Translating it yields CASSPGTGRGNEQFF.

V gene TRBV24-1 combines with J gene TRBJ1-5; D perhaps matches TRBD1 (5 bases). Trimming pared 5 bases from V and 1 base from J, leaving 8 bases between. Germline loops: CDR1 KGHDR, CDR2 SFDVKD. This CDR3 region has 14 residues. In nucleotides, the CDR3 is TGTGCCACCAGTGGGGCAGGGAGCAATCAGCCCCAGCATTTT. This encodes CATSGAGSNQPQHF.

The chain combines TRBV10-3 with TRBJ1-2; D is unclear. The CDR3 has 12 residues. The germline V gene encodes CDR1 ENHRY and CDR2 SYGVKD. V was pared by 3 bases and J by 7 bases, with 9 bases between. The DNA for the CDR3 is TGTGCCATCAGTGACGGACTTTTTGGCTACACCTTC. This codes for CAISDGLFGYTF.

This chain joins TRBV2 and TRBJ1-1; D gene ambiguous. CDR1 and CDR2 (germline): SNHLY, FYNNEI. The length of the CDR3 is 13 residues. V gave up 11 bases and J gave up 1 base, with 14 bases separating them. CDR3 in DNA: TGTGCCGGAGCCCAGACCCAGAACACTGAAGCTTTCTTT. Protein: CAGAQTQNTEAFF.

The CDR3 region has the DNA TGTGCCAGTAGAATACAGAACTATGGCTACACCTTC. This codes for CASRIQNYGYTF. This rearrangement joins TRBV19 to TRBJ1-2, with D unclear. The length of the CDR3 is 12 residues. Trimming took 6 bases from V and 2 from J, leaving 7 bases between them. Germline lookup yields CDR1 LNHDA and CDR2 SQIVND (reference sequence).

V is TRBV2 and J is TRBJ1-2; 11 positions agree with TRBD1. Per germline, CDR1 SNHLY and CDR2 FYNNEI. J gave up 4 bases and V 7 bases, and 14 bases lay outside the gene matches. The CDR3 is 17 amino acids. The DNA of the CDR3 is TGTGCCAGCACTTCCGGGACAGGGGGAACTAAACTCTATGGCTACACCTTC. Protein: CASTSGTGGTKLYGYTF.